Described below is a single T cell receptor (beta chain) sequence and its context. The repertoire was sequenced with immunoSEQ multiplex PCR; TCRdb's copy has only in-frame clones and lacks some. The profile shows approximately 230,000 clones, roughly nine tenths of them singletons. Germline lookup yields CDR1 MNHEY and CDR2 SMNVEV (reference sequence). The CDR3 totals 16 residues. V lost 1 base to trimming and J lost 0 bases, with 11 bases between them. This sample is part of a study of blood T cell repertoires in COVID-19. Study-level background: Whether acute or convalescent, the COVID-19 samples came from the United States, Italy and Spain. T cells, B-cell-depleted T cells, or PBMCs supplied cDNA or gDNA.

What was sequenced was peripheral blood. The TCR sequence derives from a man younger than 30 with active or convalescent COVID-19. This chain links TRBV27 with TRBJ2-3, with D perhaps TRBD2 (5 bases). The CDR3 sequence is CASSLFQGLSTDTQYF. The CDR3 DNA is TGTGCCAGCAGTTTATTCCAAGGACTCAGCACAGATACGCAGTATTTT.